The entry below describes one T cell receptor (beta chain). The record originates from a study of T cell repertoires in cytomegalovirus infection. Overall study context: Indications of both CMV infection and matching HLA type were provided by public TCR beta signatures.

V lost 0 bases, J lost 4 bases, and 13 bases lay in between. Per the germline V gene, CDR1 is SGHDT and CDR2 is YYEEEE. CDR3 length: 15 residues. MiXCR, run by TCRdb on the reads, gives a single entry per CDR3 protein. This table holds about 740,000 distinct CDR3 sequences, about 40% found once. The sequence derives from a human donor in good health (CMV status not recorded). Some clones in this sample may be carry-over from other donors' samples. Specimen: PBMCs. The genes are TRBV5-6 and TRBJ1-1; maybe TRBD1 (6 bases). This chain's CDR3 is CASSLAYRAGTEAFF. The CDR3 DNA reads TGTGCCAGCAGCTTGGCCTACAGGGCGGGCACTGAAGCTTTCTTT.